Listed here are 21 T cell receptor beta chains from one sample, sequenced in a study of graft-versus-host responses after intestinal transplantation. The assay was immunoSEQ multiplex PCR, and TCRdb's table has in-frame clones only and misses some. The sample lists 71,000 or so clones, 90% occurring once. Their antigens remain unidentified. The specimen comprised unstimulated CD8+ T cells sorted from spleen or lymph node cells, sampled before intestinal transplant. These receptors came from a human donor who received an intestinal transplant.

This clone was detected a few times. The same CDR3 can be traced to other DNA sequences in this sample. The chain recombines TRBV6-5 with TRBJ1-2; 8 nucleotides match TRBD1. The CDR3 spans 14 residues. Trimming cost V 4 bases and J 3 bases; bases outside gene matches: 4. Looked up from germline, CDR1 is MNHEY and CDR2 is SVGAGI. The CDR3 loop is CASSWGQVHYGYTF. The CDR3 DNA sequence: TGTGCCAGCAGTTGGGGACAGGTTCACTATGGCTACACCTTC.

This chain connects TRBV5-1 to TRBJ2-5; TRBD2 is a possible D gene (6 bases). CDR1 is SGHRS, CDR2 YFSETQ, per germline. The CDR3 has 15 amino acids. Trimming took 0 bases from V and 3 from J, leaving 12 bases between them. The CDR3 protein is CASSLALGLEETQYF. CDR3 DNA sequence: TGCGCCAGCAGCTTGGCCTTGGGACTCGAAGAGACCCAGTACTTC.

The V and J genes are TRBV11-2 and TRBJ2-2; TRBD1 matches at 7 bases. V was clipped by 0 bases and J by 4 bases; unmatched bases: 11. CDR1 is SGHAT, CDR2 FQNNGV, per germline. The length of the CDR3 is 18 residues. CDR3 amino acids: CASSLDPPHRGPTGELFF. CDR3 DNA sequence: TGTGCCAGCAGCTTAGATCCCCCGCACAGGGGCCCCACCGGGGAGCTGTTTTTT. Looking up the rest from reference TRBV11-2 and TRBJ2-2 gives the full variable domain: EAGVAQSPRYKIIEKRQSVAFWCNPISGHATLYWYQQILGQGPKLLIQFQNNGVVDDSQLPKDRFSAERLKGVDSTLKIQPAKLEDSAVYLCASSLDPPHRGPTGELFFGEGSRLTVL.

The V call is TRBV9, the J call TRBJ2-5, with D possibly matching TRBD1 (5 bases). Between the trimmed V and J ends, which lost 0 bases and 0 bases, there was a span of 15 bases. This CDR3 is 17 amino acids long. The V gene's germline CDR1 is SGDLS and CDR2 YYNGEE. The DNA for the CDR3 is TGTGCCAGCAGCGTAGATGGGGCAGACTCGTACCAAGAGACCCAGTACTTC. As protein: CASSVDGADSYQETQYF.

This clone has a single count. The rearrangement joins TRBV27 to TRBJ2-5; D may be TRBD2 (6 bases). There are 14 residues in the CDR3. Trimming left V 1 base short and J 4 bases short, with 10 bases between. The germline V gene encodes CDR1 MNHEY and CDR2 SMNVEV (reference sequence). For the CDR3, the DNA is TGTGCCAGCAGTTTATTGGAGGGTGGAGAGACCCAGTACTTC. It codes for CASSLLEGGETQYF.

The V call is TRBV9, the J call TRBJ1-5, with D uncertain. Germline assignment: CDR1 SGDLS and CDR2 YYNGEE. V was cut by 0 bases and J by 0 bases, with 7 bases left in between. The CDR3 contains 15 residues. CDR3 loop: CASSVGGNSNQPQHF. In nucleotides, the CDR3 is TGTGCCAGCAGCGTAGGAGGGAATAGCAATCAGCCCCAGCATTTT. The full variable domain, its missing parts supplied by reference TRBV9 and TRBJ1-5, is DSGVTQTPKHLITATGQRVTLRCSPRSGDLSVYWYQQSLDQGLQFLIQYYNGEERAKGNILERFSAQQFPDLHSELNLSSLELGDSALYFCASSVGGNSNQPQHFGDGTRLSIL.

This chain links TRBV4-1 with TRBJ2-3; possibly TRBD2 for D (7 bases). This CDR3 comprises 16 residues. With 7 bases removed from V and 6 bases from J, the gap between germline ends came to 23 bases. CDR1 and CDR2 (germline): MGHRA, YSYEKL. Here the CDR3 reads CASTLGAGALPDTQYF. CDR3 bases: TGCGCCAGCACACTGGGGGCGGGGGCCCTTCCGGATACGCAGTATTTT.

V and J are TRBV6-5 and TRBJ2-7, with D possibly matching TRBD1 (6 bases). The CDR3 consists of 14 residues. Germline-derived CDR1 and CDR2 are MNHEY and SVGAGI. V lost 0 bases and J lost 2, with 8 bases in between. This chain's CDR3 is CASSYSQGPYEQYF. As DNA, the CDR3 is TGTGCCAGCAGTTACTCTCAGGGGCCCTACGAGCAGTACTTC.

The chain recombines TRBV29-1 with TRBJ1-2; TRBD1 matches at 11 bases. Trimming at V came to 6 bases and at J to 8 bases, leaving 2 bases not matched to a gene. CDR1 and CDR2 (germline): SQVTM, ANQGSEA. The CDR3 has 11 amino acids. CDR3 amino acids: CSVGQGAGYTF. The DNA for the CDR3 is TGCAGCGTAGGACAGGGGGCCGGCTACACCTTC.

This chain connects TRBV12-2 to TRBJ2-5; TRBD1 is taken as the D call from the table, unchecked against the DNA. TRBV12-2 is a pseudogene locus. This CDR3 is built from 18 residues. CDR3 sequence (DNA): TGTGCAAGTCGCGGAATGACTTTAGACCGGGACAGCCAAGAGACCCAGTACTTC. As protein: CASRGMTLDRDSQETQYF.

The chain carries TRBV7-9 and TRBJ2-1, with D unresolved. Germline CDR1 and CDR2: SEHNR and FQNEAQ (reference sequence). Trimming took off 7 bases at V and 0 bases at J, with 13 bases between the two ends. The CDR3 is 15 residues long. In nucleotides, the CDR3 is TGTGCCAGCACCCGACCCTCGGGCTCCTACAATGAGCAGTTCTTC. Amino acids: CASTRPSGSYNEQFF.

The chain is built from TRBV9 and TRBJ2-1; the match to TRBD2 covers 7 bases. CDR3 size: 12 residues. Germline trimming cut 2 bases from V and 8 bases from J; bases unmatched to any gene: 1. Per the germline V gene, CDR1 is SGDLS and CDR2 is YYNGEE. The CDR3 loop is CASSVSGYEQFF. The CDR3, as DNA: TGTGCCAGCAGCGTTAGCGGGTATGAGCAGTTCTTC.

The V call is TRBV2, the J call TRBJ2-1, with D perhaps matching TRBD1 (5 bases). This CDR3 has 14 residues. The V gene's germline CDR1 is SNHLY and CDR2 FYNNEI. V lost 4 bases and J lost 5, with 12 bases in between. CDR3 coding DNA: TGTGCCAGCAGTGCCCCAGGGCGAAACAATGAGCAGTTCTTC. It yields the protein CASSAPGRNNEQFF.

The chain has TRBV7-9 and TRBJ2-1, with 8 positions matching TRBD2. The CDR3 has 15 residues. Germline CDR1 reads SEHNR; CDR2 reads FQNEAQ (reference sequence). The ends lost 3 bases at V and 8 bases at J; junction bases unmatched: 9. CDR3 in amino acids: CASSFSGGPQDEQFF. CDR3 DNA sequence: TGTGCCAGCAGCTTCAGCGGGGGCCCCCAGGATGAGCAGTTCTTC.

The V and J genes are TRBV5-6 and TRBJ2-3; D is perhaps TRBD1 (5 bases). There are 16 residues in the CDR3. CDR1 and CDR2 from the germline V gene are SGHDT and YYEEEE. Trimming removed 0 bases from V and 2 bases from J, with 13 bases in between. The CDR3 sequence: CASSLAAGMSTDTQYF. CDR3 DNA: TGTGCCAGCAGCTTGGCGGCAGGGATGTCCACAGATACGCAGTATTTT. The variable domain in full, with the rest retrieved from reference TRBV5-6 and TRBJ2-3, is DAGVTQSPTHLIKTRGQQVTLRCSPKSGHDTVSWYQQALGQGPQFIFQYYEEEERQRGNFPDRFSGHQFPNYSSELNVNALLLGDSALYLCASSLAAGMSTDTQYFGPGTRLTVL.

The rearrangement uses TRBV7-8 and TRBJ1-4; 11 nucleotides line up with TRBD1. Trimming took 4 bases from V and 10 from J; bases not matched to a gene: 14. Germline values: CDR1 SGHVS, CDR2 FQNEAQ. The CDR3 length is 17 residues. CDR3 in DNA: TGTGCCAGCAGCTCCGAAGGGGGCGGGACAGGGGGGGTAAAACTGTTTTTT. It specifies CASSSEGGGTGGVKLFF.

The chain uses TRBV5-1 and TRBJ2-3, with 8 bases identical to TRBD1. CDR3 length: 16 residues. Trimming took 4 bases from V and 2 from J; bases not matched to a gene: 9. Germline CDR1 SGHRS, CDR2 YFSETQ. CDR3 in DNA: TGCGCCAGCAGCCCTAACGGACAGGGCATCACAGATACGCAGTATTTT. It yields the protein CASSPNGQGITDTQYF.

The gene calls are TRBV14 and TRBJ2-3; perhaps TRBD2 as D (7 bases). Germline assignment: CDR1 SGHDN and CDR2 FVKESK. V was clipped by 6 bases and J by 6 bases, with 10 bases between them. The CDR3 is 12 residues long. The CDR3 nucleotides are TGTGCCAGCAGAGGGGGGGCTGATACGCAGTATTTT. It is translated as CASRGGADTQYF. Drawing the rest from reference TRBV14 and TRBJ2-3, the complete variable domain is EAGVTQFPSHSVIEKGQTVTLRCDPISGHDNLYWYRRVMGKEIKFLLHFVKESKQDESGMPNNRFLAERTGGTYSTLKVQPAELEDSGVYFCASRGGADTQYFGPGTRLTVL.

The CDR3 DNA reads TGTGCCAGCAGTGGGGGCATAGGGGAGCTGTTTTTT. Encoded protein: CASSGGIGELFF. This chain joins TRBV28 and TRBJ2-2, with a weak D call TRBD1 (6 bases). The CDR3 sequence is 12 residues long. V shed 5 bases and J shed 8 bases, with 9 bases lying between them. Germline assignment: CDR1 MDHEN and CDR2 SYDVKM.

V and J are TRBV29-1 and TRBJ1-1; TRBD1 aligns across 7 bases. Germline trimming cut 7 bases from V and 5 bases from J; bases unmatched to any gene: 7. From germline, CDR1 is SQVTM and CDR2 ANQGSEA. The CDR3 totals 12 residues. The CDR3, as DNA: TGCAGCGGCCGGGACAGCCTAACTGAAGCTTTCTTT. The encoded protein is CSGRDSLTEAFF. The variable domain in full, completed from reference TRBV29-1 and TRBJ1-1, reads SAVISQKPSRDICQRGTSLTIQCQVDSQVTMMFWYRQQPGQSLTLIATANQGSEATYESGFVIDKFPISRPNLTFSTLTVSNMSPEDSSIYLCSGRDSLTEAFFGQGTRLTVV.

CDR3 region: CASSEEGGGLYNEQFF. DNA of the CDR3: TGTGCCAGCAGTGAAGAAGGAGGCGGATTATACAATGAGCAGTTCTTC. V and J are TRBV6-1 and TRBJ2-1; D might be TRBD2 (5 bases). The CDR3 is made up of 16 amino acids. V was cut by 1 base and J by 4 bases, with 14 bases left in between. Germline V gene data show CDR1 as MNHNS and CDR2 as SASEGT.